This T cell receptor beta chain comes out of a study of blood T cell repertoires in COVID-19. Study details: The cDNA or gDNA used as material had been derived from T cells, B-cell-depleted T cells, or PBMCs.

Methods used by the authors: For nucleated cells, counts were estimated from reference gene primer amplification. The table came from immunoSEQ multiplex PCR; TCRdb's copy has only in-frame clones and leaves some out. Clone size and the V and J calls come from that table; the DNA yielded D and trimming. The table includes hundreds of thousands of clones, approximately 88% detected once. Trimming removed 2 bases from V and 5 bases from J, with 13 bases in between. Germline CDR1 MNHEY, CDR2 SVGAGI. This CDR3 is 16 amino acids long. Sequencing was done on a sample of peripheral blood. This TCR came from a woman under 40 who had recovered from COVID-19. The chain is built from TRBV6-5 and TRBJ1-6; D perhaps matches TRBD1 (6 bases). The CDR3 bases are TGTGCCAGCAGTTACGAGGGGGGGCTTAATAATTCACCCCTCCACTTT. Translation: CASSYEGGLNNSPLHF.